This T cell receptor beta chain came from a study of post-analysis software for immune sequencing data. Study conclusions and caveats: Several TRBV segments were more frequent in patients than controls; TRBV5-6, TRBV5-1 and TRBV20-1 belonged to this group. Compared against controls, patients with multiple sclerosis displayed significantly lower normalized Chao1 diversity.

This clonotype was seen repeatedly, ten times or more. Its antigen is unidentified. V was cut by 4 bases and J by 3 bases, with 16 bases left in between. Germline CDR1 reads MNHEY; CDR2 reads SVGAGI. The CDR3 consists of 15 residues. Prepared TCR beta cDNA libraries contained unique molecular identifiers. Each CDR3 protein gets one entry after TCRdb re-called the PCR reads with MiXCR. The table lists about 760,000 distinct CDR3 sequences, roughly 27% of them singletons, with roughly 0.54% in the top ten. This sequence originates from a girl aged 5-17 years with multiple sclerosis. The sequencing sample was made of blood. The chain has TRBV6-5 and TRBJ2-7; TRBD2 might be the D (6 bases). Written as DNA, the CDR3 is TGTGCCAGCAGTTTCGCCGGGACTCCCGTCTACGAGCAGTACTTC. It specifies CASSFAGTPVYEQYF.